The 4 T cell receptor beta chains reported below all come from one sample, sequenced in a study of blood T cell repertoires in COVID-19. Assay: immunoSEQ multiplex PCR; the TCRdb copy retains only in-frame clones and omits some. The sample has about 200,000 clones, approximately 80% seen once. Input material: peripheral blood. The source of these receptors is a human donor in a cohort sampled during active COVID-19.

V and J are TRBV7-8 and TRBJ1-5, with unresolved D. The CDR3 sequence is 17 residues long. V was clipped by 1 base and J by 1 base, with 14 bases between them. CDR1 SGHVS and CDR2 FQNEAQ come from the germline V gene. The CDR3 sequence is CASSLGHSIISNQPQHF. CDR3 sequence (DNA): TGTGCCAGCAGCTTAGGCCACAGTATTATAAGCAATCAGCCCCAGCATTTT.

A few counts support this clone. The CDR3 DNA sequence: TGCGCCAGCAGTTTGGGCCGGGGTGAAGCTTTCTTT. Protein product: CASSLGRGEAFF. V and J are TRBV10-1 and TRBJ1-1; no firm D call. CDR1 is WNHNN, CDR2 SYGVQD, per germline (reference sequence). Trimming left V 5 bases short and J 7 bases short, with 11 bases between. This CDR3 contains 12 residues.

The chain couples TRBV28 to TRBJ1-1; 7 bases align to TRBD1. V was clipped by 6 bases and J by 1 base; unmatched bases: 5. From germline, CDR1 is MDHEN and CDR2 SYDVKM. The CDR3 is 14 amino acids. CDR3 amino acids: CASRQQGGNTEAFF. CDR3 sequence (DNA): TGTGCCAGCAGACAGCAGGGGGGGAACACTGAAGCTTTCTTT.

DNA for the CDR3: TGTGCCAGCAGTCCTCGACTAGCGGGAGCCCACTCCTACGAGCAGTACTTC. It is translated as CASSPRLAGAHSYEQYF. The V gene is TRBV2, the J gene TRBJ2-7, with 12 nucleotides matching TRBD2. The J segment lost 0 bases and the V segment lost 5 bases, leaving 8 bases of the junction unmatched. The CDR3 has 17 amino acids. Germline CDR1 and CDR2: SNHLY and FYNNEI.